A selection of T cell receptor beta chains follows, all from one sample in a study of blood T cells in healthy people across ages. TCRdb called the 5' RACE reads again in MiXCR, with one record for every CDR3 protein. This table has hundreds of thousands of distinct CDR3 sequences, about 29% appearing once. A further study also used this sample, focusing on T cells of mothers and their children.

Source material: blood. The receptors shown here come from a boy aged 2 to 10 in good health. Both conserved end residues are part of each CDR3. Fields, in order: CDR3 protein, J gene, clone size, V gene, CDR3 length. Size values are once, few and many counts, or a class for expanded clones, and some rows have none.

CASSASAGVEQFF . few TRBV11-2 13
CSAELSGVGNIQYF TRBJ2-4 few TRBV20-1 14
CASSVGGLAYNEQFF . . TRBV9 15
CASSVGRSGELFF TRBJ2-2 . TRBV9 13
CASTDRLNNPRSPLHF TRBJ1-6 . TRBV27 16
CASSSGGWDTEAFF TRBJ1-1 . TRBV28 14
CASSVVGSGRDQETQYF TRBJ2-5 . TRBV9 17
CASSFEGQGSYEQYF TRBJ2-7 . TRBV7-9 15
CASSLAGTRGTQYF TRBJ2-5 . TRBV7-9 14
CASSYSGWDHVNTEAFF TRBJ1-1 . TRBV6-5 17
CASSPRDRGSPLHF TRBJ1-6 . TRBV12-3/TRBV12-4 14
CASSLMQGQMETQYF TRBJ2-5 . TRBV12-3/TRBV12-4 15
CSVEGSRARHRFF TRBJ2-1 . TRBV29-1 13
CASSEVLGRNEAFF TRBJ1-1 few TRBV6-1 14
CSAAGVDGYTF TRBJ1-2 few TRBV20-1 11
CASSLDVVREGEAFF TRBJ1-1 . TRBV7-9 15
CASSEVGADGYTF TRBJ1-2 many TRBV2 13
CASSYGVAGGVHEQYF . . TRBV6-5 16
CSARDQGARAKNIQYF TRBJ2-4 . TRBV20-1 16
CAWNQGGEQYF TRBJ2-5 few TRBV30 11
CASSKGGRGTLWWFF TRBJ2-1 few TRBV21-1 15
CSVQRTDTGELFF TRBJ2-2 . TRBV29-1 13
CASSFRSGGEQYF TRBJ2-7 . TRBV7-9 13
CASSFDSRTGAKSEQYF . . TRBV7-9 17
CASSLSLDFYEQYF TRBJ2-7 few TRBV5-1 14
CASGQGTQYF TRBJ2-3 many TRBV6-6 10
CASSYVQDNTQYF TRBJ2-3 few TRBV6-6 13
CASRGGYNYGYTF TRBJ1-2 . TRBV27 13
CASSPPGSEAGELFF TRBJ2-2 . TRBV5-5 15
CVMDGTLNTEAFF TRBJ1-1 . TRBV2 13
CASRPDLLGEQYF . . TRBV12-3/TRBV12-4 13
CASSLIQGVLEKLFF TRBJ1-4 few TRBV11-2 15
CASTPKKWGQETQYF . . TRBV23-1 15
CSLKGGTQETQYF TRBJ2-5 . TRBV29-1 13
CSAKGREWTNEKLFF TRBJ1-4 few TRBV20-1 15
CASSLEYTDYGYTF TRBJ1-2 . TRBV5-1 14
CASSYGIAASYNEQFF TRBJ2-1 . TRBV6-2/TRBV6-3 16
CASSVLAGGPSEQYF TRBJ2-7 . TRBV2 15
CSVAYRTSGIRGELFF TRBJ2-2 . TRBV29-1 16
CASSFLGQGFGYTF TRBJ1-2 few TRBV27 14
CASRHGTPETQYF TRBJ2-5 . TRBV3-1 13
CATSDTGVGTQYF TRBJ2-5 few TRBV24-1 13